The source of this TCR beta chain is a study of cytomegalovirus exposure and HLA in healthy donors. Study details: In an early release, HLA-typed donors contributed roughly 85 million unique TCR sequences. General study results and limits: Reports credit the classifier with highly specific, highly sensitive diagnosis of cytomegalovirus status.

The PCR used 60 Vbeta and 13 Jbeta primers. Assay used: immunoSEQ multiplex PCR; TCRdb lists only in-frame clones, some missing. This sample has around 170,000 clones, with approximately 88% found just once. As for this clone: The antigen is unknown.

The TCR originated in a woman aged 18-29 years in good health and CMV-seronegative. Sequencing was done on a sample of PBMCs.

The CDR3 reads CASSPLGQGSYNEQFF. For the CDR3, the DNA is TGTGCCAGCTCACCACTAGGGCAGGGTTCCTACAATGAGCAGTTCTTC. J is TRBJ2-1 and V is TRBV18; perhaps TRBD1 as D (5 bases). The germline gives CDR1 KGHSH, CDR2 LQKENI. The CDR3 is 16 residues long. Trimming removed 1 base at V and 1 base at J, with 11 bases between. The variable domain in full, completed from reference TRBV18 and TRBJ2-1, reads NAGVMQNPRHLVRRRGQEARLRCSPMKGHSHVYWYRQLPEEGLKFMVYLQKENIIDESGMPKERFSAEFPKEGPSILRIQQVVRGDSAAYFCASSPLGQGSYNEQFFGPGTRLTVL.